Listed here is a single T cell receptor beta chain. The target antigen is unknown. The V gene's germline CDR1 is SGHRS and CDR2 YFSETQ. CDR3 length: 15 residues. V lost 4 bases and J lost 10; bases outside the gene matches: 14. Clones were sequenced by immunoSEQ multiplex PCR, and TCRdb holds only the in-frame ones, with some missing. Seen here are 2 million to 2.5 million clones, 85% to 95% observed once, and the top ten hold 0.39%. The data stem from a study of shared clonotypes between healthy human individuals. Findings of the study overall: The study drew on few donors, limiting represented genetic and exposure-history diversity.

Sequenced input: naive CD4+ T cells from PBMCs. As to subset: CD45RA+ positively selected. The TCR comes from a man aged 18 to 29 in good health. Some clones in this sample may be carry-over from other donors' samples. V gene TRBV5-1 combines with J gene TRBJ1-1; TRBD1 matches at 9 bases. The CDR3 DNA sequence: TGCGCCAGCAGCAGGGTTTCGGGACAGGGAATTTTAGCTTTCTTT. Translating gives CASSRVSGQGILAFF.